Following are 10 T cell receptor beta chains from one sample sequenced in a study of beta chain features in type 1 diabetes. Which antigens these TCRs recognize remains unknown. Findings of the study overall: There was a moderate but significant shortening of TCRB CDR3s in all four CD4+ subsets of Type 1 diabetes patients.

Of the isolated RNA, all was reverse transcribed, and so the sequenced material was expressed TCRB transcripts. Generated by immunoSEQ multiplex PCR, the TCRdb table keeps only in-frame clones and is missing some. This sample carries 200,000 to 250,000 clones, around 13% of them seen once, and the ten largest clones take roughly 0.019%. Sequenced input: naive CD4+ T cells from blood. The source is a man aged 30 to 39 with type 1 diabetes.

This clone was observed a handful of times. The rearrangement joins TRBV5-4 to TRBJ1-1, with D possibly being TRBD1 (6 bases). The V end lost 3 bases, the J end lost 1 base, and 10 bases lay between the germline ends. Germline V gene sequence: CDR1 SGHNT, CDR2 YYREEE (reference sequence). This CDR3 contains 14 residues. The CDR3 bases are TGTGCCAGCAGCTACCAGGGGAGGAACACTGAAGCTTTCTTT. Protein: CASSYQGRNTEAFF.

This clone was detected a few times. The rearrangement uses TRBV19 and TRBJ2-1, with D possibly matching TRBD1 (6 bases). V was shortened by 5 bases and J by 2 bases, with 13 bases between the two germline ends. The CDR3 is 15 residues long. The germline V gene has CDR1 LNHDA and CDR2 SQIVND (reference sequence). CDR3 loop: CASSPRGSAYNEQFF. The CDR3 DNA sequence: TGTGCCAGTAGTCCCAGGGGTAGCGCCTACAATGAGCAGTTCTTC.

V is TRBV19 and J is TRBJ1-1; D is uncertain. Germline CDR1 LNHDA, CDR2 SQIVND (reference sequence). The CDR3 has 13 residues. Trimming stripped 10 bases from V and 5 bases from J, with 17 bases between. As DNA, the CDR3 is TGTGCCACTTCGGAGCGGGGTGGGACTGAAGCTTTCTTT. Translation gives CATSERGGTEAFF.

This clone was recorded a few times. This chain links TRBV30 with TRBJ2-1; D is perhaps TRBD2 (5 bases). Between the trimmed V and J ends, which lost 3 bases and 5 bases, there was a span of 8 bases. This CDR3 is built from 12 residues. The germline V gene has CDR1 GTSNPN and CDR2 SVGIG (reference sequence). The CDR3 reads CAWRRGNNEQFF. Here the CDR3 DNA reads TGTGCCTGGAGAAGAGGGAACAATGAGCAGTTCTTC.

Of note for this clone: Other DNA sequences in this specimen translate into the identical CDR3. The chain employs TRBV9 and TRBJ2-5, with 8 positions matching TRBD2. V lost 0 bases and J lost 1; bases outside the gene matches: 8. The germline V gene encodes CDR1 SGDLS and CDR2 YYNGEE. There are 17 residues in the CDR3. The CDR3 nucleotides are TGTGCCAGCAGCGTAGGAGGGTTAGCGGGGCGCCAAGAGACCCAGTACTTC. Translating gives CASSVGGLAGRQETQYF.

A few counts support this clone. This sequence joins TRBV7-9 and TRBJ1-5; TRBD1 aligns across 9 bases. Unmatched junction bases numbered 13, after V lost 4 bases and J lost 0 bases. Germline V gene lookup returns CDR1 SEHNR and CDR2 FQNEAQ (reference sequence). This CDR3 has 19 residues. The CDR3 is CASSCLGGQGLYSNQPQHF. CDR3 DNA: TGTGCCAGCAGCTGCCTTGGGGGACAGGGTCTATATAGCAATCAGCCCCAGCATTTT.

This clone was picked up a small number of times. Sequence at one end of the junction differs from germline and may be a read error. V and J are TRBV30 and TRBJ1-5; weak D call: TRBD1 (5 bases). The CDR3 contains 14 residues. Germline V gives CDR1 GTSNPN, CDR2 SVGIG (reference sequence). The CDR3 region is CAWSVRRGHQAQHF. For the CDR3, the DNA is TGTGCCTGGAGTGTCAGAAGGGGCCATCAGGCCCAGCATTTT.

This clone occurred a few times. The rearrangement links TRBV11-2 to TRBJ2-2; TRBD1 might be the D (6 bases). V gave up 7 bases and J gave up 0 bases, with 12 bases separating them. The V gene's germline CDR1 is SGHAT and CDR2 FQNNGV. The CDR3 covers 15 residues. The CDR3 DNA reads as TGTGCCAGCAACGAACAGGGTTCGAACACCGGGGAGCTGTTTTTT. Translation: CASNEQGSNTGELFF.

The chain recombines TRBV20-1 with TRBJ2-7; D not certain. Germline lookup yields CDR1 DFQATT and CDR2 SNEGSKA (reference sequence). The CDR3 length is 10 residues. The V end was cut by 6 bases, the J end by 2 bases, with 5 bases between. Here the CDR3 DNA reads TGCAGTGCGGGCGCCTACGAGCAGTACTTC. The encoded protein is CSAGAYEQYF.

V gene TRBV25-1 combines with J gene TRBJ2-1; 8 bases align to TRBD2. The CDR3 spans 15 residues. V gave up 5 bases and J gave up 8 bases; unmatched junction bases: 11. Germline CDR1 is MGHDK and CDR2 is SYGVNS. CDR3: CASSPAGVNRHEQFF. The CDR3 region has the DNA TGTGCCAGCAGTCCAGCGGGAGTAAATCGCCATGAGCAGTTCTTC.